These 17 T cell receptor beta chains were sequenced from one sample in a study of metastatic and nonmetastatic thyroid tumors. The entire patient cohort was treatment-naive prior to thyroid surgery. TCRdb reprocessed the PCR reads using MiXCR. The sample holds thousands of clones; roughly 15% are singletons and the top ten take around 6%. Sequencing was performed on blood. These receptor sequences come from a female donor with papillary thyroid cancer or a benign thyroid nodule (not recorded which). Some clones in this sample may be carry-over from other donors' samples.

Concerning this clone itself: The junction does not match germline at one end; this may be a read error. Written as DNA, the CDR3 is TGTGTCAGCAGCTTAGGTGTGAACACTGAAGCTTTCTTT. It translates to CVSSLGVNTEAFF. This chain uses TRBV7-9 with TRBJ1-1; no clear D gene. The CDR3 runs 13 residues. Germline loops: CDR1 SEHNR, CDR2 FQNEAQ (reference sequence).

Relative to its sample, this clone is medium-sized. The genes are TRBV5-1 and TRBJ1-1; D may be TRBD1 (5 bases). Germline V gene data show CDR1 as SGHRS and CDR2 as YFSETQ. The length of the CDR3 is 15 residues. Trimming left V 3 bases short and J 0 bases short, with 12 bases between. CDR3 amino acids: CASSSLTGVNTEAFF. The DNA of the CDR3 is TGCGCCAGCAGCTCGCTAACGGGGGTGAACACTGAAGCTTTCTTT.

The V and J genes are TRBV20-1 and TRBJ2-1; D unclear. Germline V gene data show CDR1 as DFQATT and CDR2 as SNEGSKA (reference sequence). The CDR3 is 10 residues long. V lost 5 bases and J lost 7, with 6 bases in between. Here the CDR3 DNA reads TGCAGTGCTCTGCAAAATGAGCAGTTCTTC. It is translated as CSALQNEQFF.

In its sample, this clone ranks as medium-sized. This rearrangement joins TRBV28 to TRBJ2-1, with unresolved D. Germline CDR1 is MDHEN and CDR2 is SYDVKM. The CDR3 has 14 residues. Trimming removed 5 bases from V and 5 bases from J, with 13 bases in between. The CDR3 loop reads CASSPHLSDNEQFF. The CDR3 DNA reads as TGTGCCAGCAGTCCCCACTTGAGTGACAATGAGCAGTTCTTC.

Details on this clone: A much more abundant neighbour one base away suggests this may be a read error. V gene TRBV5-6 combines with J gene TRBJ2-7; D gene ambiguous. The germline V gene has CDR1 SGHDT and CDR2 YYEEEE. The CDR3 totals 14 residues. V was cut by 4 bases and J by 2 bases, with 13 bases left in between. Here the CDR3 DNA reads TGTGCCAGCAGCCCGGTGACACCCCCCTACGAGCAGTACTTC. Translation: CASSPVTPPYEQYF.

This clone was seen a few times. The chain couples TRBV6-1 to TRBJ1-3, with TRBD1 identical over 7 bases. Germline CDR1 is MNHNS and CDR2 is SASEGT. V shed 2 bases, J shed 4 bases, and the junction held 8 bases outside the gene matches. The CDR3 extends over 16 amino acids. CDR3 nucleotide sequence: TGTGCCAGCAGTGAAAATGAGGGGGCGGGAGGAAACACCATATATTTT. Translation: CASSENEGAGGNTIYF.

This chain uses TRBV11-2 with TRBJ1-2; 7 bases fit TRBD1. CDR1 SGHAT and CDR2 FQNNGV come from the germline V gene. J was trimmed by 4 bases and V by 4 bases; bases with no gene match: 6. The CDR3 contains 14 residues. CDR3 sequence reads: CASSSTGVPYGYTF. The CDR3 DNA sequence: TGTGCCAGCAGCTCCACAGGGGTGCCCTATGGCTACACCTTC.

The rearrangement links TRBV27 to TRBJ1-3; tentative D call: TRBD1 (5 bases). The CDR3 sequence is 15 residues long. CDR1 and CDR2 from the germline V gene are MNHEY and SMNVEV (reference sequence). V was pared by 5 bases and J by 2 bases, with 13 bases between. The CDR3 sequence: CASSLTGGAGNTIYF. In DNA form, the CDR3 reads TGTGCCAGCAGTCTCACTGGGGGAGCTGGAAACACCATATATTTT.

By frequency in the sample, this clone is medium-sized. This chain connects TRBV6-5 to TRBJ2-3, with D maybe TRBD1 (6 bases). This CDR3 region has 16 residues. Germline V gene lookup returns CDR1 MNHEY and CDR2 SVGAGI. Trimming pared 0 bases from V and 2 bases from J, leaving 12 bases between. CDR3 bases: TGTGCCAGCAGTTACTCTGCGGACAGACCCACAGATACGCAGTATTTT. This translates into CASSYSADRPTDTQYF.

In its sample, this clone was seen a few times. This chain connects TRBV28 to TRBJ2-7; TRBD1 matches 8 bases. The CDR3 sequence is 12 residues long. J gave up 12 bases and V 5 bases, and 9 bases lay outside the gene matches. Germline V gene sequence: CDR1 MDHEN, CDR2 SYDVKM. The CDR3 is CASSLGQGSRYF. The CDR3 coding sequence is TGTGCCAGCAGTCTCGGACAGGGCTCGAGGTACTTC.

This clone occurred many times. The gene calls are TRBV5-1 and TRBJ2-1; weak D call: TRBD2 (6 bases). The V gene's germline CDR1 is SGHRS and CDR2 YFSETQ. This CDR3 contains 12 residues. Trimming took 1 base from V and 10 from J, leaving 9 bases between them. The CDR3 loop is CASSLSLAEQFF. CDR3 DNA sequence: TGCGCCAGCAGCTTGTCCCTAGCGGAGCAGTTCTTC.

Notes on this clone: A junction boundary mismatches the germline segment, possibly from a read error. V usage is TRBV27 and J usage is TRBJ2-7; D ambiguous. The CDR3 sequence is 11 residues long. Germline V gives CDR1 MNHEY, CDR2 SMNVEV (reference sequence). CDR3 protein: CAISSCYEQYF. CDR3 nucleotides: TGTGCCATCAGTTCCTGTTACGAGCAGTACTTC.

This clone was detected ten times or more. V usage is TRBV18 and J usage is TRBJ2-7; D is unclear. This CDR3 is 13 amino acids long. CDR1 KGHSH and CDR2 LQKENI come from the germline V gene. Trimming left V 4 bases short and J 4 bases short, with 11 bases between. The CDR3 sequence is CASSRAESYEQYF. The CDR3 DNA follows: TGTGCCAGCTCACGCGCGGAGTCTTACGAGCAGTACTTC.

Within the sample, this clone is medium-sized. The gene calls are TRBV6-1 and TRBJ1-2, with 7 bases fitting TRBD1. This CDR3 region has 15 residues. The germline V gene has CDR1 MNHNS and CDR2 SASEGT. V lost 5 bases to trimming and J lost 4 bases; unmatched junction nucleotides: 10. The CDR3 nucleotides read TGTGCCAGCAGTACCTGGACAGGCGGGTCCTATGGCTACACCTTC. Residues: CASSTWTGGSYGYTF.

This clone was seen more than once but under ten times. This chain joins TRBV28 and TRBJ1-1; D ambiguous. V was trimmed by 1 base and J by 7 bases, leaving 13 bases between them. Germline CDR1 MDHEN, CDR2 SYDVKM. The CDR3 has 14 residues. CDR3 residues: CASSLSRPGYEAFF. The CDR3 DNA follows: TGTGCCAGCAGTTTATCCCGACCTGGATATGAAGCTTTCTTT.

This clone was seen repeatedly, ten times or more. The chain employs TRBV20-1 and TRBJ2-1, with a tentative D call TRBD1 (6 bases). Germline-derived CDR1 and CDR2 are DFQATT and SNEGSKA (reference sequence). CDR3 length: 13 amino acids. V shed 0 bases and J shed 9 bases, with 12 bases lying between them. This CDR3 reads CSARDETGLEQFF. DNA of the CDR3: TGCAGTGCTAGAGATGAGACAGGACTTGAGCAGTTCTTC.

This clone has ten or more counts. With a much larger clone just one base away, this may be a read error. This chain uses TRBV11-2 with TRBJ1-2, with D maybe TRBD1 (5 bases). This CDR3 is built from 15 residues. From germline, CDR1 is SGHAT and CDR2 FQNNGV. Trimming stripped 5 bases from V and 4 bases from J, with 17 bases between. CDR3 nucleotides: TGTGCCAGCAGCCCGCAGGTGGGGCTACCCTATGGCTACACCTTC. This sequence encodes CASSPQVGLPYGYTF.